A single sample is the source of the 22 T cell receptor beta chains below, sequenced in a study of CD8 T cells in Susac syndrome. RNA amounts of about 0.5 to 1 ug underwent reverse transcription with random hexamers. Each CDR3 protein gets one entry after TCRdb re-called the immunoSEQ multiplex PCR reads with MiXCR. The table records roughly 200,000 distinct CDR3 sequences, roughly nine tenths of them present only once. The sequencing input was CD4+ T cells from PBMCs. These receptors were obtained from a human donor with Susac syndrome.

The gene calls are TRBV28 and TRBJ2-3, with D possibly called TRBD1 or TRBD2 (5 bases each). Germline assignment: CDR1 MDHEN and CDR2 SYDVKM. Trimming took 5 bases from V and 8 from J, leaving 11 bases between them. CDR3 length: 12 amino acids. The CDR3 nucleotides read TGTGCCAGCAGTGGGTCGGGGCCTACGCAGTATTTT. Residues: CASSGSGPTQYF. Looking up the rest from reference TRBV28 and TRBJ2-3 gives the full variable domain: DVKVTQSSRYLVKRTGEKVFLECVQDMDHENMFWYRQDPGLGLRLIYFSYDVKMKEKGDIPEGYSVSREKKERFSLILESASTNQTSMYLCASSGSGPTQYFGPGTRLTVL.

This chain joins TRBV20-1 and TRBJ1-1; 10 bases are shared with TRBD1. The CDR3 loop spans 14 amino acids. CDR1 is DFQATT, CDR2 SNEGSKA, per germline (reference sequence). Trimming took 6 bases from V and 6 from J; bases not matched to a gene: 10. CDR3 bases: TGCAGTGCGGTTCCGGGACAGGGGATCGCTGAAGCTTTCTTT. Its translation: CSAVPGQGIAEAFF.

This sequence joins TRBV20-1 and TRBJ1-1; D unresolved. The CDR3 covers 13 residues. The germline V gene has CDR1 DFQATT and CDR2 SNEGSKA (reference sequence). V was clipped by 0 bases and J by 1 base, with 6 bases between them. The CDR3 DNA reads TGCAGTGCTAGAGAGGAGGGGAACACTGAAGCTTTCTTT. It translates to CSAREEGNTEAFF.

This clonotype occurred a few times. The CDR3 region is CASSLGGGGNTEAFF. In nucleotides, the CDR3 is TGTGCCAGCAGCTTGGGAGGGGGTGGAAACACTGAAGCTTTCTTT. J is TRBJ1-1 and V is TRBV5-4, with D possibly TRBD1 on 6 matching bases. CDR1 is SGHNT and CDR2 is YYREEE in the germline V gene (reference sequence). Trimming removed 0 bases from V and 2 bases from J, with 11 bases in between. CDR3 length equals 15 residues.

V is TRBV10-2 and J is TRBJ1-5, with TRBD1 matching over 7 bases. Germline V lookup: CDR1 WSHSY, CDR2 SAAADI. The CDR3 length is 15 residues. V lost 5 bases, J lost 7 bases, and 11 bases stayed unmatched. CDR3 DNA sequence: TGCGCCAGCAGTTCCGACAGGGATTGGAAGCAGCCCCAGCATTTT. This codes for CASSSDRDWKQPQHF.

This chain joins TRBV15 and TRBJ1-1; tentatively, D is TRBD1 (6 bases). With 3 bases removed from V and 1 base from J, the gap between germline ends came to 21 bases. CDR1 LNHNV and CDR2 YYDKDF come from the germline V gene (reference sequence). This CDR3 is 18 amino acids long. The CDR3 sequence: CATSSWDTAIRSNTEAFF. In nucleotides, the CDR3 is TGTGCCACCAGCAGCTGGGACACCGCCATTCGCTCGAACACTGAAGCTTTCTTT. The full variable domain, completed using reference TRBV15 and TRBJ1-1, is DAMVIQNPRYQVTQFGKPVTLSCSQTLNHNVMYWYQQKSSQAPKLLFHYYDKDFNNEADTPDNFQSRRPNTSFCFLDIRSPGLGDTAMYLCATSSWDTAIRSNTEAFFGQGTRLTVV.

The J gene is TRBJ2-2, the V gene TRBV5-4; TRBD1 matches at 7 bases. Per the germline V gene, CDR1 is SGHNT and CDR2 is YYREEE (reference sequence). V was clipped by 0 bases and J by 4 bases; unmatched bases: 6. The CDR3 is made up of 16 amino acids. The CDR3 DNA is TGTGCCAGCAGCTTGGGTTTGGGGGACAGCACCGGGGAGCTGTTTTTT. Its protein product is CASSLGLGDSTGELFF.

The chain carries TRBV2 and TRBJ1-5; 8 bases are a match to TRBD1. The germline gives CDR1 SNHLY, CDR2 FYNNEI. V trimming: 3 bases; J trimming: 6 bases; junction bases outside the gene matches: 4. This CDR3 is 14 amino acids long. CDR3 coding DNA: TGTGCCAGCAGTGAGCAGGGGGCTGGTCAGCCCCAGCATTTT. It translates to CASSEQGAGQPQHF.

This chain links TRBV2 with TRBJ1-2; D gene uncertain. The CDR3 length is 14 residues. V was clipped by 8 bases and J by 0 bases, with 13 bases between them. The germline gives CDR1 SNHLY, CDR2 FYNNEI. CDR3 in amino acids: CASESALANYGYTF. As DNA, the CDR3 is TGTGCCAGCGAATCAGCGTTAGCTAACTATGGCTACACCTTC.

J is TRBJ1-5 and V is TRBV5-1, with D possibly matching TRBD1 (5 bases). Germline V gene data show CDR1 as SGHRS and CDR2 as YFSETQ. V shed 0 bases and J shed 2 bases, with 12 bases lying between them. This CDR3 is built from 16 residues. In DNA, the CDR3 is TGCGCCAGCAGCTTGGATGGGGCCCGAGGCAATCAGCCCCAGCATTTT. It encodes CASSLDGARGNQPQHF.

The chain recombines TRBV7-3 with TRBJ2-5; TRBD2 matches 8 bases. The CDR3 totals 15 residues. V gave up 0 bases and J gave up 4 bases; unmatched junction bases: 4. Germline loops: CDR1 SGHTA, CDR2 FQGTGA. The CDR3 bases are TGTGCCAGCAGCTTAACCGGGGGGGTTCGAGAGACCCAGTACTTC. This translates into CASSLTGGVRETQYF.

The chain employs TRBV28 and TRBJ2-2; 11 bases are shared with TRBD1. This CDR3 spans 17 amino acids. With 3 bases clipped from V and 4 bases from J, the junction kept 7 bases outside the gene matches. Germline V gene data show CDR1 as MDHEN and CDR2 as SYDVKM. The CDR3 coding sequence is TGTGCCAGCAGTTTGGGGGCCGGGACAGGGGGCACCGGGGAGCTGTTTTTT. Amino acid sequence: CASSLGAGTGGTGELFF.

The chain is built from TRBV2 and TRBJ2-3; no clear D. Trimming removed 3 bases from V and 4 bases from J, with 8 bases in between. This CDR3 spans 13 amino acids. Germline V gene sequence: CDR1 SNHLY, CDR2 FYNNEI. The CDR3 region has the DNA TGTGCCAGCAGTGACAGTCCAGCAGATACGCAGTATTTT. As protein: CASSDSPADTQYF.

The rearrangement joins TRBV29-1 to TRBJ2-1; perhaps D is TRBD1 or TRBD2 (5 bases each). CDR3 size: 11 residues. Germline CDR1 SQVTM, CDR2 ANQGSEA. V lost 7 bases to trimming and J lost 16 bases, with 20 bases between them. CDR3 amino acids: CSALREYSYFF. Written as DNA, the CDR3 is TGCAGCGCCCTCAGGGAGTACTCCTACTTCTTC.

The V call is TRBV3-1, the J call TRBJ2-4; possibly TRBD2 for D (6 bases). Germline V lookup: CDR1 LGHDT, CDR2 YNNKEL (reference sequence). V dropped 1 base and J dropped 6 bases, with 16 bases sitting between them. The length of the CDR3 is 16 residues. The CDR3 nucleotides are TGTGCCAGCAGCCAAGGGAGGACGGGGGAGAGAAACATTCAGTACTTC. Translated: CASSQGRTGERNIQYF. Looking up the rest from reference TRBV3-1 and TRBJ2-4 gives the full variable domain: DTAVSQTPKYLVTQMGNDKSIKCEQNLGHDTMYWYKQDSKKFLKIMFSYNNKELIINETVPNRFSPKSPDKAHLNLHINSLELGDSAVYFCASSQGRTGERNIQYFGAGTRLSVL.

The chain uses TRBV7-9 and TRBJ1-1; D is undetermined. Trimming stripped 1 base from V and 1 base from J, with 10 bases between. The CDR3 contains 15 residues. Germline lookup yields CDR1 SEHNR and CDR2 FQNEAQ (reference sequence). CDR3 protein: CASSLVWNRNTEAFF. In DNA, the CDR3 is TGTGCCAGCAGCTTAGTGTGGAATAGGAACACTGAAGCTTTCTTT.

The CDR3 DNA reads as TGTGCCAGCGGACTAGCGGGAGGGCCAACAGATACGCAGTATTTT. Translated, it gives CASGLAGGPTDTQYF. This chain joins TRBV5-6 and TRBJ2-3; 15 nucleotides align to TRBD2. Germline V gene lookup returns CDR1 SGHDT and CDR2 YYEEEE. This CDR3 region has 15 residues. V shed 7 bases and J 3 bases; nucleotides not matched to a gene: 3.

The chain couples TRBV7-3 to TRBJ1-1, with TRBD1 as a possible D gene (5 bases). V was clipped by 4 bases and J by 1 base, with 13 bases between them. Germline values: CDR1 SGHTA, CDR2 FQGTGA. The length of the CDR3 is 15 residues. The CDR3 region is CASSWTGGRNTEAFF. For the CDR3, the DNA is TGTGCCAGCAGCTGGACGGGGGGACGGAACACTGAAGCTTTCTTT. Supplemented by reference TRBV7-3 and TRBJ1-1, the full variable domain reads GAGVSQTPSNKVTEKGKYVELRCDPISGHTALYWYRQSLGQGPEFLIYFQGTGAADDSGLPNDRFFAVRPEGSVSTLKIQRTERGDSAVYLCASSWTGGRNTEAFFGQGTRLTVV.

The chain combines TRBV24-1 with TRBJ2-2; the D is unclear. Germline V gives CDR1 KGHDR, CDR2 SFDVKD. Between the trimmed V and J ends, which lost 3 bases and 3 bases, there was a span of 4 bases. There are 13 residues in the CDR3. The CDR3 protein is CATSDLHTGELFF. CDR3 DNA: TGTGCCACCAGTGATCTACACACCGGGGAGCTGTTTTTT.

This chain joins TRBV5-1 and TRBJ2-2; the D gene could be TRBD1 or TRBD2 (5 bases each). The length of the CDR3 is 16 residues. The germline V gene encodes CDR1 SGHRS and CDR2 YFSETQ. With 3 bases removed from V and 2 bases from J, the gap between germline ends came to 14 bases. CDR3 nucleotides: TGCGCCAGCAGCTGGACCGGGACGAAAAACACCGGGGAGCTGTTTTTT. This encodes CASSWTGTKNTGELFF.

This clonotype has just one count. V gene TRBV5-4 combines with J gene TRBJ2-2; 9 positions match TRBD2. CDR1 and CDR2 (germline): SGHNT, YYREEE (reference sequence). The CDR3 totals 15 residues. Losses at the gene ends were 5 bases for V and 4 bases for J; bases not matched to a gene: 6. In DNA form, the CDR3 reads TGTGCCAGCAGGCCTTCGCGGGGGGGCACCGGGGAGCTGTTTTTT. This encodes CASRPSRGGTGELFF.

The rearrangement links TRBV3-1 to TRBJ2-5; 10 bases line up with TRBD2. Germline assignment: CDR1 LGHDT and CDR2 YNNKEL (reference sequence). The CDR3 consists of 17 residues. V dropped 1 base and J dropped 5; count of bases not matched to a gene: 10. The CDR3 nucleotides are TGTGCCAGCAGCCAAGCTTCTCCAGCGGGGGGGCGGGAGACCCAGTACTTC. Encoded protein: CASSQASPAGGRETQYF.